Each of the 6 T cell receptor beta chains below was sequenced from the same sample in a study of blood T cells in healthy people across ages. Through a sample-barcoded 5' primer and a J-beta primer mix, a second PCR was run for roughly 6 to 11 cycles. TCRdb used MiXCR to reprocess the 5' RACE reads, holding one entry per CDR3 protein. The repertoire includes roughly 700,000 distinct CDR3 sequences, 45% to 50% of them detected once, and roughly 31% sits in the top ten. Sequenced input: blood. These receptors all come from an older woman in good health.

This clonotype appeared once. The chain combines TRBV4-3 with TRBJ2-7; the D call may be TRBD1 or TRBD2 (6 bases each). The CDR3 contains 15 residues. Germline lookup yields CDR1 LGHNA and CDR2 YSLEER. V was shortened by 0 bases and J by 7 bases, with 16 bases between the two germline ends. CDR3 bases: TGCGCCAGCAGCCAAGAATGGGGGGACGACAGGGAGCAGTACTTC. Protein sequence: CASSQEWGDDREQYF.

The chain employs TRBV11-2 and TRBJ2-4; 7 nucleotides line up with TRBD2. The germline CDR1 and CDR2 sequences are SGHAT and FQNNGV. Trimming at V came to 1 base and at J to 1 base, leaving 10 bases not matched to a gene. The length of the CDR3 is 18 residues. CDR3 protein: CASSLASRGVGAKNIQYF. The CDR3 DNA is TGTGCCAGCAGCTTAGCTTCTCGGGGGGTAGGGGCCAAAAACATTCAGTACTTC.

This clonotype has just a few counts. The J gene is TRBJ2-3, the V gene TRBV7-9; D perhaps matches TRBD1 (6 bases). The V gene lost 0 bases and the J gene lost 6 bases, with 13 bases spanning the gap. The CDR3 length is 15 residues. Germline CDR1 and CDR2: SEHNR and FQNEAQ (reference sequence). This chain's CDR3 is CASSLAGSGVDTQYF. Here the CDR3 DNA reads TGTGCCAGCAGCTTAGCGGGATCAGGGGTCGATACGCAGTATTTT.

The chain links TRBV7-9 to TRBJ2-1; TRBD1 matches 9 bases. V shed 11 bases and J 7 bases; nucleotides not matched to a gene: 3. CDR1 and CDR2 from the germline V gene are SEHNR and FQNEAQ (reference sequence). The CDR3 contains 11 residues. In DNA, the CDR3 is TGTGCCGCACAGGGGGCGAATGAGCAGTTCTTC. This sequence encodes CAAQGANEQFF. The full variable domain, its missing parts supplied by reference TRBV7-9 and TRBJ2-1, is DTGVSQNPRHKITKRGQNVTFRCDPISEHNRLYWYRQTLGQGPEFLTYFQNEAQLEKSRLLSDRFSAERPKGSFSTLEIQRTEQGDSAMYLCAAQGANEQFFGPGTRLTVL.

This clonotype was picked up one time. V and J are TRBV7-2 and TRBJ1-4; tentative D call: TRBD1 (6 bases). Trimming stripped 3 bases from V and 3 bases from J, with 14 bases between. The germline gives CDR1 SGHTA, CDR2 FQGNSA. CDR3 size: 16 residues. As DNA, the CDR3 is TGTGCCAGCAGCTTGCGGGGGGCCGCGGCTAATGAAAAACTGTTTTTT. Protein: CASSLRGAAANEKLFF.

This clonotype was observed at least ten times. The chain's CDR3 is CASSGTRSNTGELFF. The CDR3, as DNA: TGTGCCAGCTCCGGGACTAGGAGTAACACCGGGGAGCTGTTTTTT. The chain is built from TRBV6-1 and TRBJ2-2; 8 bases map to TRBD2. The trim removed 8 bases at V and 2 bases at J, leaving 7 bases unmatched. There are 15 residues in the CDR3. The germline V gene has CDR1 MNHNS and CDR2 SASEGT.